These 30 T cell receptor beta chains came from one sample sequenced in a study of blood T cell repertoires in COVID-19 (dated by TCRdb to 2018 to 2021). The library was generated by the immunoSEQ multiplex PCR assay. TCRdb obtained this table from immuneACCESS and retained in-frame rearrangements with V and J assigned. These tables miss some clones; where compared with another copy, unresolved V genes account for less than half of the shortfall, and the remainder is unexplained. Within this sample are roughly 25,000 clones, with over 55% of them counted one time only. The ten top clones hold 40% to 45% of the sample. Sequencing used peripheral blood. The receptors here all came from a woman older than 75 with acute or convalescent COVID-19.

This clone appeared many times. J is TRBJ1-1 and V is TRBV7-9; D is possibly TRBD1 (5 bases). V was cut by 5 bases and J by 1 base, with 20 bases left in between. Germline CDR1 SEHNR, CDR2 FQNEAQ (reference sequence). This CDR3 contains 17 residues. This chain's CDR3 is CASSPREGQGRNTEAFF. Here the CDR3 DNA reads TGTGCCAGCAGCCCTAGAGAAGGGCAGGGAAGGAACACTGAAGCTTTCTTT.

The chain joins TRBV18 to TRBJ2-7; 11 positions match TRBD2. The germline gives CDR1 KGHSH, CDR2 LQKENI. This CDR3 has 15 residues. The V segment lost 3 bases and the J segment 1 base; nucleotides outside the gene matches: 2. The CDR3 is CASSPTSGGSYEQYF. The CDR3 DNA is TGTGCCAGCTCACCTACTAGCGGGGGTTCCTACGAGCAGTACTTC.

The chain recombines TRBV6-2 or TRBV6-3 with TRBJ2-5, with TRBD1 matching 7 bases. CDR1 and CDR2 from the germline V gene are MNHEY and SVGEGT. This CDR3 is 14 amino acids long. With 1 base clipped from V and 13 bases from J, the junction kept 12 bases outside the gene matches. The CDR3 sequence: CASSYWGGDRERYF. Written as DNA, the CDR3 is TGTGCCAGCAGTTACTGGGGTGGAGACAGGGAAAGGTACTTC.

V is TRBV6-4 and J is TRBJ2-2, with TRBD2 identical over 8 bases. This CDR3 is 18 amino acids long. The germline gives CDR1 MRHNA, CDR2 SNTAGT. The ends lost 7 bases at V and 2 bases at J; junction bases unmatched: 15. The CDR3 sequence is CASIRTLELAGNTGELFF. Here the CDR3 DNA reads TGTGCCAGCATCCGGACCCTGGAGTTAGCGGGAAACACCGGGGAGCTGTTTTTT.

The chain couples TRBV28 to TRBJ2-2; TRBD1 is a possible D gene (6 bases). Germline V gene lookup returns CDR1 MDHEN and CDR2 SYDVKM. V lost 7 bases, J lost 8 bases, and 17 bases lay in between. This CDR3 spans 14 amino acids. The CDR3 sequence is CASTRGHPSGELFF. The DNA for the CDR3 is TGTGCCAGCACCCGGGGACATCCTTCGGGGGAGCTGTTTTTT.

The CDR3 DNA is TGTGCCAGCAGTTCCCAGGGGGCCACTGAAGCTTTCTTT. Translating gives CASSSQGATEAFF. The chain is built from TRBV12-3 or TRBV12-4 and TRBJ1-1, with TRBD1 matching over 8 bases. The CDR3 extends over 13 amino acids. V lost 4 bases, J lost 4 bases, and 2 bases stayed unmatched.

J is TRBJ1-2 and V is TRBV15, with D unclear. Trimming removed 2 bases at V and 0 bases at J, with 7 bases between. Germline CDR1 LNHNV, CDR2 YYDKDF (reference sequence). The CDR3 contains 14 residues. CDR3 sequence: CATSRTVTNYGYTF. CDR3 DNA sequence: TGTGCCACCAGCAGAACAGTGACTAACTATGGCTACACCTTC.

This clone was detected only a few times. J is TRBJ1-1 and V is TRBV12-3 or TRBV12-4; D is uncertain. V lost 5 bases to trimming and J lost 1 base, with 2 bases between them. CDR3 size: 11 residues. The chain's CDR3 is CASSQNTEAFF. The DNA of the CDR3 is TGTGCCAGCAGTCAGAACACTGAAGCTTTCTTT.

The chain links TRBV29-1 to TRBJ1-4; D not certain. V lost 4 bases, J lost 6 bases, and 12 bases lay in between. In germline, CDR1 is SQVTM, CDR2 ANQGSEA. This CDR3 comprises 13 residues. In DNA form, the CDR3 reads TGCAGCGTTGGGGCGGGTGTTGATGAAAAACTGTTTTTT. It codes for CSVGAGVDEKLFF.

The table lists this clone with a few counts. The chain joins TRBV2 to TRBJ2-1; TRBD2 matches at 8 bases. Trimming took 5 bases from V and 4 from J; bases not matched to a gene: 7. The CDR3 is 15 amino acids. Germline V gene sequence: CDR1 SNHLY, CDR2 FYNNEI. The CDR3 sequence: CASSREAGEYNEQFF. DNA for the CDR3: TGTGCCAGCAGTCGGGAAGCGGGAGAGTACAATGAGCAGTTCTTC.

This rearrangement joins TRBV6-1 to TRBJ1-5; tentatively, D is TRBD1 (5 bases). Germline lookup yields CDR1 MNHNS and CDR2 SASEGT. Deletions cut 3 bases from V and 5 bases from J, with 17 bases between. This CDR3 spans 16 amino acids. CDR3 sequence (DNA): TGTGCCAGCAGTGAGGGGAGGGGCGCGGGAGATCAGCCCCAGCATTTT. It encodes CASSEGRGAGDQPQHF.

The chain employs TRBV12-3 or TRBV12-4 and TRBJ1-4; D gene uncertain. This CDR3 is 13 amino acids long. Between the trimmed V and J ends, which lost 2 bases and 4 bases, there was a span of 5 bases. The CDR3 coding sequence is TGTGCCAGCAGTTTAATGCGTAATGAAAAACTGTTTTTT. The encoded protein is CASSLMRNEKLFF.

The chain recombines TRBV4-1 with TRBJ2-3; D unclear. Looked up from germline, CDR1 is MGHRA and CDR2 is YSYEKL. CDR3 length equals 13 residues. Trimming cost V 4 bases and J 3 bases, with 8 bases left between them. The CDR3 is CASSRVNTDTQYF. The DNA for the CDR3 is TGCGCCAGCAGCCGAGTTAATACAGATACGCAGTATTTT.

This sequence joins TRBV28 and TRBJ1-1; D is perhaps TRBD1 (5 bases). Germline CDR1 MDHEN, CDR2 SYDVKM. V lost 7 bases to trimming and J lost 7 bases, with 19 bases between them. The CDR3 has 14 residues. The CDR3 reads CASNPLGPQGEAFF. In DNA, the CDR3 is TGTGCCAGCAACCCCTTGGGGCCGCAGGGTGAAGCTTTCTTT. Full variable domain (remainder filled in from reference TRBV28 and TRBJ1-1): DVKVTQSSRYLVKRTGEKVFLECVQDMDHENMFWYRQDPGLGLRLIYFSYDVKMKEKGDIPEGYSVSREKKERFSLILESASTNQTSMYLCASNPLGPQGEAFFGQGTRLTVV.

V usage is TRBV10-3 and J usage is TRBJ1-1; unclear D gene. Trimming removed 7 bases at V and 3 bases at J, with 12 bases between. The CDR3 sequence is 13 residues long. Germline assignment: CDR1 ENHRY and CDR2 SYGVKD. The CDR3 region is CAIKLQADTEAFF. In DNA form, the CDR3 reads TGTGCCATCAAGCTTCAGGCAGACACTGAAGCTTTCTTT.

This clone was detected only a few times. J is TRBJ2-3 and V is TRBV3-1 (or the pseudogene TRBV3-2); TRBD2 matches 9 bases. J gave up 0 bases and V 5 bases, and 6 bases lay outside the gene matches. Per germline, CDR1 LGHDT and CDR2 YNNKEL (reference sequence). This CDR3 contains 16 residues. The CDR3 coding sequence is TGTGCCAGCAGCTTTCTAGCGGGAACCAGCACAGATACGCAGTATTTT. Its translation is CASSFLAGTSTDTQYF.

This rearrangement joins TRBV10-1 to TRBJ2-2; 7 bases are a match to TRBD2. CDR3 length: 14 amino acids. CDR1 and CDR2 from the germline V gene are WNHNN and SYGVQD (reference sequence). J gave up 3 bases and V 6 bases, and 4 bases lay outside the gene matches. In DNA, the CDR3 is TGCGCCAGCAGGCTAGCGGTAGACACCGGGGAGCTGTTTTTT. It yields the protein CASRLAVDTGELFF.

This chain uses TRBV7-2 with TRBJ1-4; TRBD1 matches 10 bases. The V gene end was trimmed by 4 bases and the J gene end by 6 bases; junction bases not matched to a gene: 14. The CDR3 length is 18 residues. Germline loops: CDR1 SGHTA, CDR2 FQGNSA. CDR3 region: CASSYRRRQGAGDEKLFF. CDR3 nucleotides: TGTGCCAGCAGCTATCGAAGGCGACAGGGGGCCGGGGATGAAAAACTGTTTTTT.

This clone has just one count. The rearrangement uses TRBV6-5 and TRBJ2-2; 12 nucleotides line up with TRBD1. In germline, CDR1 is MNHEY, CDR2 SVGAGI. CDR3 length equals 15 residues. The ends lost 6 bases at V and 6 bases at J; junction bases unmatched: 5. The CDR3 nucleotides are TGTGCCAGCAGACGGGACAGGGGGCTGGCCGGGGAGCTGTTTTTT. Its translation: CASRRDRGLAGELFF.

A few counts support this clone. V gene TRBV19 combines with J gene TRBJ2-7, with 8 bases that match TRBD1. V shed 8 bases, J shed 5 bases, and the junction held 8 bases outside the gene matches. The CDR3 sequence is 13 residues long. Germline CDR1 reads LNHDA; CDR2 reads SQIVND (reference sequence). Written as DNA, the CDR3 is TGTGCCAGTGCCCCGGACAGGGACCACGAGCAGTACTTC. Protein: CASAPDRDHEQYF.

Ten or more counts support this clone. This sequence joins TRBV2 and TRBJ2-2; 14 bases fit TRBD2. Germline CDR1 SNHLY, CDR2 FYNNEI. CDR3 length equals 15 residues. The ends lost 6 bases at V and 4 bases at J; junction bases unmatched: 1. The CDR3 DNA is TGTGCCAGCAGCGGACTAGCGGGGGGCACCGGGGAGCTGTTTTTT. It specifies CASSGLAGGTGELFF.

The chain uses TRBV10-3 and TRBJ2-1, with 8 positions matching TRBD2. Trimming at V came to 3 bases and at J to 7 bases, leaving 11 bases not matched to a gene. The CDR3 length is 16 residues. CDR1 and CDR2 from the germline V gene are ENHRY and SYGVKD. In DNA form, the CDR3 reads TGTGCCATCAGTGAAAAAGGTACTAGCGGTTTTAATGAGCAGTTCTTC. As protein: CAISEKGTSGFNEQFF.

The chain combines TRBV4-2 with TRBJ2-3, with 12 bases that match TRBD1. Germline V CDR1 and CDR2: LGHNA, YNFKEQ. The CDR3 loop spans 16 amino acids. V lost 3 bases, J lost 3 bases, and 4 bases stayed unmatched. As DNA, the CDR3 is TGTGCCAGCAGCCAGGGGGACAGGGGGCGGACAGATACGCAGTATTTT. This codes for CASSQGDRGRTDTQYF.

The V call is TRBV21-1, the J call TRBJ2-7; the D call in the table, TRBD1, was not verified against the DNA. TRBV21-1 is given as a pseudogene. This CDR3 is built from 16 residues. In nucleotides, the CDR3 is TGTGCCAGCAGCACCGCCCCGGGACAGGTTCACTACGAGCAGTACTTC. It codes for CASSTAPGQVHYEQYF.

The chain uses TRBV5-1 and TRBJ2-1, with 9 bases aligning to TRBD1. CDR3 length: 15 residues. The germline V gene encodes CDR1 SGHRS and CDR2 YFSETQ. V gave up 3 bases and J gave up 4 bases; unmatched junction bases: 5. CDR3 nucleotides: TGCGCCAGCAGCTCGGGACAGGGTAAATACAATGAGCAGTTCTTC. It codes for CASSSGQGKYNEQFF.

This clone was counted at least ten times. V is TRBV2 and J is TRBJ2-1; no clear D. Germline V CDR1 and CDR2: SNHLY, FYNNEI. Trimming took 5 bases from V and 8 from J, leaving 7 bases between them. The CDR3 contains 11 residues. DNA for the CDR3: TGTGCCAGCAGTTATGTCGATGAGCAGTTCTTC. Translation: CASSYVDEQFF. The whole variable domain, filled in from reference TRBV2 and TRBJ2-1, reads EPEVTQTPSHQVTQMGQEVILRCVPISNHLYFYWYRQILGQKVEFLVSFYNNEISEKSEIFDDQFSVERPDGSNFTLKIRSTKLEDSAMYFCASSYVDEQFFGPGTRLTVL.

By sample fraction, this clone is hyperexpanded. The rearrangement links TRBV6-2 or TRBV6-3 to TRBJ2-1, with D unresolved. The germline CDR1 and CDR2 sequences are MNHEY and SVGEGT. The CDR3 sequence is 11 residues long. Deletions cut 4 bases from V and 9 bases from J, with 7 bases between. The DNA of the CDR3 is TGTGCCAGCAGTTTTCCGGGTGAGCAGTTCTTC. Its translation is CASSFPGEQFF.

The V gene is TRBV24-1, the J gene TRBJ2-1, with TRBD2 as a possible D gene (6 bases). CDR1 KGHDR and CDR2 SFDVKD come from the germline V gene. V dropped 1 base and J dropped 9 bases, with 15 bases sitting between them. The CDR3 sequence is 15 residues long. CDR3 nucleotides: TGTGCCACCAGTGATTTCCAGCGGGTCGGAGGTGAGCAGTTCTTC. Its translation is CATSDFQRVGGEQFF.

This chain connects TRBV9 to TRBJ2-4; D is possibly TRBD2 (5 bases). The CDR3 has 15 amino acids. Germline-derived CDR1 and CDR2 are SGDLS and YYNGEE. The germline V and J ends were trimmed by 4 bases and 9 bases, with 20 bases remaining between them. The CDR3 region has the DNA TGTGCCAGCAGCCCCCGGGCGGGCTATAACGTCATTCAGTACTTC. Protein product: CASSPRAGYNVIQYF.

The rearrangement uses TRBV11-2 and TRBJ2-2, with D uncertain. Looked up from germline, CDR1 is SGHAT and CDR2 is FQNNGV. CDR3 length equals 15 residues. Between the trimmed V and J ends, which lost 1 base and 4 bases, there was a span of 10 bases. The DNA of the CDR3 is TGTGCCAGCAGCTTAGGTCGGCCGGGCACCGGGGAGCTGTTTTTT. This translates into CASSLGRPGTGELFF.